One sample yielded the 26 T cell receptor beta chains listed below, sequenced in a study of spatial heterogeneity in lung cancer. The time point: sample taken at primary tumor resection. The authors sequenced whole RNA from tumor, nontumor lung or frozen PBMC without sorting. TCRdb processed the 5' RACE reads anew with MiXCR; each CDR3 protein has one entry. This table holds tens of thousands of distinct CDR3 sequences, about a fifth found once. Sequenced here: PBMCs, sampled at surgery. Source of these receptors: a male donor with early-stage non-small cell lung cancer.

In this sample, this clonotype turned up a few times. The genes are TRBV28 and TRBJ2-7; D is unresolved. This CDR3 has 12 amino acids. V was pared by 5 bases and J by 6 bases, with 11 bases between. Germline assignment: CDR1 MDHEN and CDR2 SYDVKM. The CDR3, as DNA: TGTGCCAGCAGTGACACAGTGTCCGAGCAGTACTTC. The encoded protein is CASSDTVSEQYF. Variable domain in full (rest from reference TRBV28 and TRBJ2-7): DVKVTQSSRYLVKRTGEKVFLECVQDMDHENMFWYRQDPGLGLRLIYFSYDVKMKEKGDIPEGYSVSREKKERFSLILESASTNQTSMYLCASSDTVSEQYFGPGTRLTVT.

The chain recombines TRBV21-1 with TRBJ2-3. TRBV21-1 is labeled a pseudogene. The CDR3 loop spans 15 amino acids. CDR3 bases: TGTGCCAGCAGCAAGGCGCTGCTTTACACAGATACGCAGTATTTT. Translating it yields CASSKALLYTDTQYF.

This clonotype came up many times. The CDR3 is CASSAGTGGVNEQFF. For the CDR3, the DNA is TGTGCCAGCAGCGCAGGGACAGGGGGCGTAAATGAGCAGTTCTTC. The chain uses TRBV9 and TRBJ2-1; 12 nucleotides align to TRBD1. The CDR3 totals 15 residues. J gave up 7 bases and V 3 bases, and 5 bases lay outside the gene matches. Germline CDR1 is SGDLS and CDR2 is YYNGEE.

This clonotype was counted between two and nine times. This chain connects TRBV7-6 to TRBJ2-5, with D tentatively TRBD2 (5 bases). CDR3 size: 14 residues. Germline V gives CDR1 SGHVS, CDR2 FNYEAQ. Trimming shortened V by 4 bases and J by 12 bases, and 21 bases separated the two germline ends. DNA for the CDR3: TGTGCCAGCAGCTCCGGATGGACTCTAGAGTTAGAGTACTTC. This codes for CASSSGWTLELEYF.

This clonotype was recorded a few times. V and J are TRBV27 and TRBJ2-4, with TRBD1 as a possible D gene (6 bases). Germline CDR1 is MNHEY and CDR2 is SMNVEV (reference sequence). The CDR3 is 14 amino acids. The V gene lost 4 bases and the J gene lost 1 base, with 8 bases spanning the gap. CDR3 coding DNA: TGTGCCAGCAGTTCGGACAGCGCCAAAAACATTCAGTACTTC. Translation: CASSSDSAKNIQYF.

This clonotype has more than one count but fewer than ten. In DNA, the CDR3 is TGTGCCAGCAGTGCTGAGGAGGGTGGTGGCTACACCTTC. Its translation is CASSAEEGGGYTF. This chain connects TRBV2 to TRBJ1-2; no firm D call. Trimming removed 4 bases from V and 7 bases from J, with 13 bases in between. Germline values: CDR1 SNHLY, CDR2 FYNNEI. The CDR3 contains 13 residues. The full variable domain, its missing parts supplied by reference TRBV2 and TRBJ1-2, is EPEVTQTPSHQVTQMGQEVILRCVPISNHLYFYWYRQILGQKVEFLVSFYNNEISEKSEIFDDQFSVERPDGSNFTLKIRSTKLEDSAMYFCASSAEEGGGYTFGSGTRLTVV.

This clonotype turned up a few times. The chain carries TRBV2 and TRBJ2-1; 8 nucleotides align to TRBD2. J gave up 6 bases and V 5 bases, and 6 bases lay outside the gene matches. The CDR3 runs to 14 residues. Germline-derived CDR1 and CDR2 are SNHLY and FYNNEI. CDR3 coding DNA: TGTGCCAGCAGTTTTAGCGGGGTAAGCAATGAGCAGTTCTTC. This translates into CASSFSGVSNEQFF.

Note on this clonotype: Germline is not matched at one junction end, which may reflect a read error. This chain links TRBV18 with TRBJ2-3; 9 bases are a match to TRBD2. The germline CDR1 and CDR2 sequences are KGHSH and LQKENI. The CDR3 has 18 residues. In DNA, the CDR3 is TGTGTCAGCTCACCATCCCGACATAGCGGGAGTTCGGGAGATACGCAGTATTTT. Protein sequence: CVSSPSRHSGSSGDTQYF.

Comments on this clonotype: Since the CDR3 does not end with the conserved phenylalanine or tryptophan, this likely comes from a read error. The chain is built from TRBV7-9 and TRBJ1-1; D gene unclear. V was clipped by 0 bases and J by 0 bases, with 5 bases between them. The CDR3 covers 14 residues. Germline values: CDR1 SEHNR, CDR2 FQNEAQ (reference sequence). This CDR3 is CASSLAAMNTEAFI. The CDR3 DNA follows: TGTGCCAGCAGCTTAGCAGCAATGAACACTGAAGCTTTCATT.

J is TRBJ2-6 and V is TRBV13; 9 nucleotides align to TRBD1. V lost 3 bases to trimming and J lost 0 bases; unmatched junction nucleotides: 6. The CDR3 contains 18 residues. CDR1 is PRHDT, CDR2 FYEKMQ, per germline (reference sequence). This CDR3 is CASSFEDRGVSGANVLTF. CDR3 bases: TGTGCCAGCAGCTTTGAGGACAGGGGCGTCTCTGGGGCCAACGTCCTGACTTTC.

This clonotype was observed at least ten times. The genes are TRBV7-6 and TRBJ2-2; D possibly uses TRBD1 or TRBD2 (5 bases each). This CDR3 is built from 15 residues. The germline V gene has CDR1 SGHVS and CDR2 FNYEAQ. V lost 5 bases, J lost 5 bases, and 15 bases lay in between. This CDR3 reads CASSRGRVGTGELFF. The CDR3 nucleotides read TGTGCCAGCAGCCGGGGCCGGGTAGGGACCGGGGAGCTGTTTTTT.

This chain connects TRBV6-5 to TRBJ2-5; D is perhaps TRBD2 (5 bases). In germline, CDR1 is MNHEY, CDR2 SVGAGI. Trimming left V 0 bases short and J 5 bases short, with 7 bases between. The CDR3 is made up of 13 amino acids. CDR3 sequence (DNA): TGTGCCAGCAGTTACTCTACTAGGGAGACCCAGTACTTC. Amino acids: CASSYSTRETQYF.

This clonotype was seen only a few times. The chain links TRBV7-2 to TRBJ2-3, with D unresolved. Trimming pared 0 bases from V and 0 bases from J, leaving 10 bases between. The CDR3 has 16 residues. Germline CDR1 reads SGHTA; CDR2 reads FQGNSA. This CDR3 is CASSLAGRSSTDTQYF. DNA for the CDR3: TGTGCCAGCAGCTTAGCGGGCAGATCTAGCACAGATACGCAGTATTTT. Combining the CDR3 with reference TRBV7-2 and TRBJ2-3 gives the whole variable domain GAGVSQSPSNKVTEKGKDVELRCDPISGHTALYWYRQSLGQGLEFLIYFQGNSAPDKSGLPSDRFSAERTGGSVSTLTIQRTQQEDSAVYLCASSLAGRSSTDTQYFGPGTRLTVL.

In its sample, this clonotype was seen many times. This rearrangement joins TRBV5-1 to TRBJ1-6; D ambiguous. Germline CDR1 reads SGHRS; CDR2 reads YFSETQ. This CDR3 comprises 12 residues. V was shortened by 4 bases and J by 8 bases, with 7 bases between the two germline ends. In DNA form, the CDR3 reads TGCGCCAGCAGCGCCGGAGATTCACCCCTCCACTTT. As protein: CASSAGDSPLHF.

This clonotype has ten or more counts. CDR3 in amino acids: CASMGAVGLAWQFF. CDR3 in DNA: TGTGCCAGCATGGGGGCAGTAGGACTAGCGTGGCAGTTCTTC. The chain joins TRBV12-3 or TRBV12-4 to TRBJ2-1; 9 bases match TRBD2. V dropped 7 bases and J dropped 12; count of bases not matched to a gene: 13. The CDR3 extends over 14 amino acids.

This clonotype occurred a few times. This chain links TRBV11-2 with TRBJ1-1; D may be TRBD1 (6 bases). The germline gives CDR1 SGHAT, CDR2 FQNNGV. The CDR3 totals 17 residues. Trimming cost V 1 base and J 0 bases, with 15 bases left between them. The CDR3 DNA reads TGTGCCAGCAGCTTAGGTGGGGGGGCAGGATTGAACACTGAAGCTTTCTTT. Its translation: CASSLGGGAGLNTEAFF.

The chain couples TRBV11-2 to TRBJ2-7; 11 bases map to TRBD2. The V and J ends lost 5 bases and 6 bases, in that order; junction bases with no gene match: 6. Germline CDR1 and CDR2: SGHAT and FQNNGV. The CDR3 is 14 amino acids. The CDR3 coding sequence is TGTGCCAGCAGCGTACTAGCGGGAGCCCTCGAGCAGTACTTC. It specifies CASSVLAGALEQYF.

V gene TRBV29-1 combines with J gene TRBJ2-3, with D perhaps matching TRBD2 (5 bases). V was cut by 2 bases and J by 6 bases, with 21 bases left in between. Germline V CDR1 and CDR2: SQVTM, ANQGSEA. The CDR3 contains 16 residues. This chain's CDR3 is CSVEIEGTPPFDTQYF. CDR3 nucleotide sequence: TGCAGCGTTGAAATAGAGGGAACTCCTCCCTTTGATACGCAGTATTTT.

Comments on this clonotype: With a much larger clone just one base away, this may be a read error. The chain carries TRBV2 and TRBJ2-2, with TRBD1 matching 7 bases. V trimming: 8 bases; J trimming: 0 bases; junction bases outside the gene matches: 6. Per germline, CDR1 SNHLY and CDR2 FYNNEI. This CDR3 is built from 15 residues. CDR3 protein: CASPGTAANTGELFF. The CDR3 coding sequence is TGTGCCAGCCCCGGGACAGCCGCGAACACCGGGGAGCTGTTTTTT.

This clonotype was detected a few times. This chain connects TRBV25-1 to TRBJ1-6; D might be TRBD1 (5 bases). The V gene's germline CDR1 is MGHDK and CDR2 SYGVNS. The CDR3 covers 16 residues. The V and J ends lost 5 bases and 3 bases respectively, with 14 bases between them. The CDR3 sequence: CASSPVGPNYNSPLHF. CDR3 nucleotide sequence: TGTGCCAGCAGTCCGGTGGGACCTAACTATAATTCACCCCTCCACTTT.

This chain connects TRBV20-1 to TRBJ2-7; D is possibly TRBD1 or TRBD2 (6 bases each). The CDR3 is made up of 12 amino acids. Germline-derived CDR1 and CDR2 are DFQATT and SNEGSKA (reference sequence). The V end was cut by 5 bases, the J end by 7 bases, with 15 bases between. CDR3 residues: CSAARGGVEQYF. For the CDR3, the DNA is TGCAGTGCTGCCAGGGGAGGTGTAGAGCAGTACTTC.

Only a few counts were recorded for this clonotype. The V gene is TRBV11-2, the J gene TRBJ2-3, with TRBD1 matching 9 bases. This CDR3 is built from 18 residues. V shed 0 bases, J shed 2 bases, and the junction held 9 bases outside the gene matches. The germline CDR1 and CDR2 sequences are SGHAT and FQNNGV. The CDR3: CASSLEGGQGYITDTQYF. The CDR3, as DNA: TGTGCCAGCAGCTTAGAGGGGGGACAGGGATATATCACAGATACGCAGTATTTT.

This clonotype has just a few counts. V usage is TRBV27 and J usage is TRBJ2-1, with TRBD2 identical over 10 bases. The CDR3 consists of 15 residues. Germline CDR1 reads MNHEY; CDR2 reads SMNVEV (reference sequence). V was pared by 4 bases and J by 10 bases, with 10 bases of the junction left unmatched. CDR3 sequence (DNA): TGTGCCAGCAGTTCACCGAGCGGGAGGGCCCGGGAGCAGTTCTTC. Its translation: CASSSPSGRAREQFF.

The rearrangement uses TRBV7-9 and TRBJ2-1; 9 positions agree with TRBD2. Germline V gene lookup returns CDR1 SEHNR and CDR2 FQNEAQ (reference sequence). Unmatched junction bases numbered 15, after V lost 7 bases and J lost 8 bases. The CDR3 contains 16 residues. CDR3 loop: CASIPGVAGVRDEQFF. CDR3 nucleotides: TGTGCCAGCATACCCGGAGTAGCGGGAGTTCGGGATGAGCAGTTCTTC. The full variable domain, in which reference TRBV7-9 and TRBJ2-1 provide the parts outside the CDR3, is DTGVSQNPRHKITKRGQNVTFRCDPISEHNRLYWYRQTLGQGPEFLTYFQNEAQLEKSRLLSDRFSAERPKGSFSTLEIQRTEQGDSAMYLCASIPGVAGVRDEQFFGPGTRLTVL.

This chain uses TRBV5-1 with TRBJ2-7, with 11 bases fitting TRBD2. V gave up 4 bases and J gave up 3 bases; unmatched junction bases: 6. The CDR3 consists of 15 residues. The germline gives CDR1 SGHRS, CDR2 YFSETQ. In nucleotides, the CDR3 is TGCGCCAGCAGCATAGCTAGCGGGGGGCACTACGAGCAGTACTTC. It specifies CASSIASGGHYEQYF. Together with reference TRBV5-1 and TRBJ2-7, the CDR3 gives the full variable domain: KAGVTQTPRYLIKTRGQQVTLSCSPISGHRSVSWYQQTPGQGLQFLFEYFSETQRNKGNFPGRFSGRQFSNSRSEMNVSTLELGDSALYLCASSIASGGHYEQYFGPGTRLTVT.

This rearrangement joins TRBV20-1 to TRBJ1-2; D not resolved. There are 14 residues in the CDR3. From germline, CDR1 is DFQATT and CDR2 SNEGSKA (reference sequence). Trimming left V 5 bases short and J 2 bases short, with 15 bases between. The CDR3 region has the DNA TGCAGTGCTGGGATGAGCGAGCTGAACTATGGCTACACCTTC. Protein sequence: CSAGMSELNYGYTF.